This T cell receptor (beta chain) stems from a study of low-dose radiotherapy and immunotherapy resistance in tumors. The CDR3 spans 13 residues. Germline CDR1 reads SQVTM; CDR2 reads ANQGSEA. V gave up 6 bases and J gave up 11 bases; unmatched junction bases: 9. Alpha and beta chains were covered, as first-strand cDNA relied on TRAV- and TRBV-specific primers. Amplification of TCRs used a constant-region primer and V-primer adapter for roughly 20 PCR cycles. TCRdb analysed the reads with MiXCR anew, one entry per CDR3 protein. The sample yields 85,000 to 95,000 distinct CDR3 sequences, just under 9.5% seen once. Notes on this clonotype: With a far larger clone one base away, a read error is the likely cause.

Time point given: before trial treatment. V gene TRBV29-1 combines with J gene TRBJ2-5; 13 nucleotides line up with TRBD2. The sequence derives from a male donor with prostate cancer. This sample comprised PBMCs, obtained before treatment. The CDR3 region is CSVGTSGNNEQYF. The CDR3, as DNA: TGCAGCGTGGGGACTAGCGGGAACAATGAGCAGTACTTC. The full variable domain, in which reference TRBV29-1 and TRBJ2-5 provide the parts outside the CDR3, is SAVISQKPSRDICQRGTSLTIQCQVDSQVTMMFWYRQQPGQSLTLIATANQGSEATYESGFVIDKFPISRPNLTFSTLTVSNMSPEDSSIYLCSVGTSGNNEQYFGPGTRLLVL.